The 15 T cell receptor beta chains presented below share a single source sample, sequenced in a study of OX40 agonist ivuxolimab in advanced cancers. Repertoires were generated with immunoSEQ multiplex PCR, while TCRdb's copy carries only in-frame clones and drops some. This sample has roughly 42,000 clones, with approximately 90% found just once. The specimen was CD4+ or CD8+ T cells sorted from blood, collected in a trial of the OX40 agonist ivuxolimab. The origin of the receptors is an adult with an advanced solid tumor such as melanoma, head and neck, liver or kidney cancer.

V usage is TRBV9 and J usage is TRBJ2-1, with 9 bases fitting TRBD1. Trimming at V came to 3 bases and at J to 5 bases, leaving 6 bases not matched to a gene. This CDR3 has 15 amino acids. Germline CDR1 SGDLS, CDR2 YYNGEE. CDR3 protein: CASSASGQGNNEQFF. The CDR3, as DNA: TGTGCCAGCAGCGCCTCGGGACAGGGTAACAATGAGCAGTTCTTC.

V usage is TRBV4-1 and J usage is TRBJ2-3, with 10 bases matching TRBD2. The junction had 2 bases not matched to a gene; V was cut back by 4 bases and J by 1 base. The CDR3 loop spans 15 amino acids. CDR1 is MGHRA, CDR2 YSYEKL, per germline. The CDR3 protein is CASSLLAGGTDTQYF. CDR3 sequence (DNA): TGCGCCAGCAGCCTTCTAGCGGGAGGCACAGATACGCAGTATTTT.

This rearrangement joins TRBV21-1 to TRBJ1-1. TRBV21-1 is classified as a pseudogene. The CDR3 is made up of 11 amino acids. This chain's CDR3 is CASSPPTEAFF. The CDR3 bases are TGTGCCAGCAGCCCGCCCACTGAAGCTTTCTTT.

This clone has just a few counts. This CDR3 is CAWRRDGRTEAFF. CDR3 in DNA: TGTGCCTGGAGAAGGGACGGCCGGACTGAAGCTTTCTTT. The gene calls are TRBV30 and TRBJ1-1, with D possibly matching TRBD1 (5 bases). This CDR3 is built from 13 residues. The germline V gene encodes CDR1 GTSNPN and CDR2 SVGIG (reference sequence). Trimming removed 3 bases from V and 5 bases from J, with 13 bases in between.

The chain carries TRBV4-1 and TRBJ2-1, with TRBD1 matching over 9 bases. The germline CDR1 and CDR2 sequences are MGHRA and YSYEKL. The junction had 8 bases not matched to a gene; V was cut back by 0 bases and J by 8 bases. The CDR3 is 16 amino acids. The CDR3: CASSQDSGTGFHEQFF. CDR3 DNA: TGCGCCAGCAGCCAAGATTCCGGGACAGGGTTCCATGAGCAGTTCTTC.

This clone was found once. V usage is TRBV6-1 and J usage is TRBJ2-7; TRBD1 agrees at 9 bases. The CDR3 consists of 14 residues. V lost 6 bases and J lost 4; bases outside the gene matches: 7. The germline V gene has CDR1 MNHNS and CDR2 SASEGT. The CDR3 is CASSDTGGGYEQYF. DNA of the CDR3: TGTGCCAGCAGCGATACAGGGGGCGGGTACGAGCAGTACTTC.

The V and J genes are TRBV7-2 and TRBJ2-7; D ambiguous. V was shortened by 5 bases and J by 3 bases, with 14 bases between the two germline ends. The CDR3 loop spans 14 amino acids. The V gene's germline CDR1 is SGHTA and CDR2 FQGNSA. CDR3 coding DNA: TGTGCCAGCAGCCCATACTCAAGGCACTACGAGCAGTACTTC. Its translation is CASSPYSRHYEQYF. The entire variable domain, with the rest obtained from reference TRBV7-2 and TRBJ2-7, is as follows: GAGVSQSPSNKVTEKGKDVELRCDPISGHTALYWYRQSLGQGLEFLIYFQGNSAPDKSGLPSDRFSAERTGGSVSTLTIQRTQQEDSAVYLCASSPYSRHYEQYFGPGTRLTVT.

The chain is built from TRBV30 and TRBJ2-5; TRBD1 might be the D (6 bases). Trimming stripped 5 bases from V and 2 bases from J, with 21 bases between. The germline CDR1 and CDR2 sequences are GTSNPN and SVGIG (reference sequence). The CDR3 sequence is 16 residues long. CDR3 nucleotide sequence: TGTGCCTGGGTTCCTACAAATACAGGGAATCAAGAGACCCAGTACTTC. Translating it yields CAWVPTNTGNQETQYF.

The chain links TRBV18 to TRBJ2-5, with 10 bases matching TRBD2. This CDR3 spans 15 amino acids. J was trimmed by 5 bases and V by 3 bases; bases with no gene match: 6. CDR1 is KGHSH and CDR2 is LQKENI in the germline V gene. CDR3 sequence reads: CASSPLASGSETQYF. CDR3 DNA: TGTGCCAGCTCACCCCTTGCTAGCGGGAGCGAGACCCAGTACTTC.

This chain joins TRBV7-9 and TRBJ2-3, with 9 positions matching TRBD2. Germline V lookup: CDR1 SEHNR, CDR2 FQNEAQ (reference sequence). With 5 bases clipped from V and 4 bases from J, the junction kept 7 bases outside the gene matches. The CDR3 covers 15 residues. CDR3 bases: TGTGCCAGCAGCAATAGCGGGAGTATGGCAGATACGCAGTATTTT. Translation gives CASSNSGSMADTQYF.

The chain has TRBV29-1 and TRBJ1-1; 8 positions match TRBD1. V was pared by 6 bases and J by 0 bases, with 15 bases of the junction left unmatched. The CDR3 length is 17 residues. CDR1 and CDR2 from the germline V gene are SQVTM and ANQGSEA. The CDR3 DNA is TGCAGCGTGGGGGGCCCTGACAGGGGCGATATGAACACTGAAGCTTTCTTT. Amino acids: CSVGGPDRGDMNTEAFF.

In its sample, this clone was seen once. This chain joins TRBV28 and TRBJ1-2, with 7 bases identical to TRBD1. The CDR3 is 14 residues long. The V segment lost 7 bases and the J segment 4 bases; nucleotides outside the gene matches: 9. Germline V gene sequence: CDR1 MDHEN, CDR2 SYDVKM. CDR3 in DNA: TGTGCCAGCACAAACGACAGGGCGGGCTATGGCTACACCTTC. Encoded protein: CASTNDRAGYGYTF.

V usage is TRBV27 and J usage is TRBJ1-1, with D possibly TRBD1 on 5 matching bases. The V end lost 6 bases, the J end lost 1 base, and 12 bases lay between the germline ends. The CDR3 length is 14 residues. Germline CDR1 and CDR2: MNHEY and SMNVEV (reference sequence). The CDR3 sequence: CASRRGTQNTEAFF. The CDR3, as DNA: TGTGCCAGCAGAAGGGGCACCCAGAACACTGAAGCTTTCTTT.

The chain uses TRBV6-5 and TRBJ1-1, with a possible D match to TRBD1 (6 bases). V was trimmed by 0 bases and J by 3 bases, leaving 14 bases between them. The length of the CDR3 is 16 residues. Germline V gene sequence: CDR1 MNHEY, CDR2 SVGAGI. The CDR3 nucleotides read TGTGCCAGCAGTTACTCGGGGGCAGGGCGGGACACTGAAGCTTTCTTT. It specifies CASSYSGAGRDTEAFF.

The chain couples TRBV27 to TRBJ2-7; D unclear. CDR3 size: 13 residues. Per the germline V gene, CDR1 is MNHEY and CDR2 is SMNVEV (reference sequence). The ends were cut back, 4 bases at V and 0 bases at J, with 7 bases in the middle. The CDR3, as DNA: TGTGCCAGCAGTTACACGGCCTCCTACGAGCAGTACTTC. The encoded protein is CASSYTASYEQYF.